Listed below are T cell receptor beta chains from one sample, sequenced in a study of blood T cell repertoires in COVID-19. The protocol was immunoSEQ multiplex PCR, while the TCRdb copy is restricted to in-frame clones and leaves out a portion. This table has roughly 39,000 clones, over 85% appearing once. Material: peripheral blood. The receptors stem from a human donor with active COVID-19. The donor label of this sample is uncertain. The CDR3 runs from the conserved cysteine through the conserved F or W. A D gene is named only where the DNA matches it firmly. Where a row states a size, it is once, few, many or the class of an expanded clone; other rows omit it.

abundance | d_gene | j_gene | v_gene | CDR3aa | CDR3nt
- | TRBD2 | TRBJ2-7 | TRBV24-1 | CATSEHRPSGSLSYEQYF | TGTGCCACCAGCGAGCACCGACCGAGCGGGAGCCTCTCCTACGAGCAGTACTTC
few | - | TRBJ1-1 | TRBV4-1 | CASSQDQAPITEAFF | TGCGCCAGCAGCCAAGATCAGGCGCCGATCACTGAAGCTTTCTTT
- | TRBD1 | TRBJ1-6 | TRBV3-1/TRBV3-2 | CASSQRDRGRHNSPLHF | TGTGCCAGCAGCCAAAGGGACAGGGGGCGGCATAATTCACCCCTCCACTTT
- | TRBD1 | TRBJ2-2 | TRBV7-9 | CASSPGTVETGELFF | TGTGCCAGCAGCCCCGGGACAGTCGAAACCGGGGAGCTGTTTTTT
- | TRBD1 | TRBJ2-1 | TRBV29-1 | CSVRQGGEQFF | TGCAGCGTAAGACAGGGCGGTGAGCAGTTCTTC
once | - | TRBJ2-7 | TRBV3-1/TRBV3-2 | CASSQIQGPEQYF | TGTGCCAGCAGCCAAATACAGGGCCCCGAGCAGTACTTC
- | TRBD2 | TRBJ2-7 | TRBV6-6 | CASSYGLAGVGEQYF | TGTGCCAGCAGTTACGGCCTAGCGGGAGTGGGTGAGCAGTACTTC
- | - | TRBJ1-5 | TRBV19 | CASSIRQDNSNQPQHF | TGTGCCAGTAGTATTAGGCAGGACAATAGCAATCAGCCCCAGCATTTT
- | TRBD1 | TRBJ2-5 | TRBV5-1 | CASSEWDSPQETQYF | TGCGCCAGCAGCGAATGGGACAGCCCTCAAGAGACCCAGTACTTC
- | TRBD2 | TRBJ2-5 | TRBV19 | CASRYSGGGPETQYF | TGTGCCAGTAGATATAGCGGGGGAGGTCCAGAGACCCAGTACTTC
- | - | TRBJ2-5 | TRBV9 | CASSVDGRDWETQYF | TGTGCCAGCAGCGTAGATGGCAGGGACTGGGAGACCCAGTACTTC
- | TRBD1 | TRBJ1-3 | TRBV27 | CASSQGGGNTIYF | TGTGCCAGCAGCCAGGGGGGTGGAAACACCATATATTTT